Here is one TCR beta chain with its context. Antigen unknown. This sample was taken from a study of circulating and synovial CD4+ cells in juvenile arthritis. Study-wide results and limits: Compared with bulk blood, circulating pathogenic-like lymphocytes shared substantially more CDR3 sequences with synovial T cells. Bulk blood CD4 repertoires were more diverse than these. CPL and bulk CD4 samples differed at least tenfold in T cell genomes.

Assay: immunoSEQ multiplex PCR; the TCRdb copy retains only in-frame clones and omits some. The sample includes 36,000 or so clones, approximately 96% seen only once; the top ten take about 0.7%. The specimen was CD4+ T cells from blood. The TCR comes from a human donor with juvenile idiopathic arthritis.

The CDR3 bases are TGTGCCAGCAGCTTAGCGTCCCCAGGGGGCTCGGGGGGCTACACCTTC. Amino acid sequence: CASSLASPGGSGGYTF. V and J are TRBV7-8 and TRBJ1-2; 8 bases map to TRBD1. The CDR3 extends over 16 amino acids. J was trimmed by 8 bases and V by 0 bases; bases with no gene match: 11. CDR1 SGHVS and CDR2 FQNEAQ come from the germline V gene.